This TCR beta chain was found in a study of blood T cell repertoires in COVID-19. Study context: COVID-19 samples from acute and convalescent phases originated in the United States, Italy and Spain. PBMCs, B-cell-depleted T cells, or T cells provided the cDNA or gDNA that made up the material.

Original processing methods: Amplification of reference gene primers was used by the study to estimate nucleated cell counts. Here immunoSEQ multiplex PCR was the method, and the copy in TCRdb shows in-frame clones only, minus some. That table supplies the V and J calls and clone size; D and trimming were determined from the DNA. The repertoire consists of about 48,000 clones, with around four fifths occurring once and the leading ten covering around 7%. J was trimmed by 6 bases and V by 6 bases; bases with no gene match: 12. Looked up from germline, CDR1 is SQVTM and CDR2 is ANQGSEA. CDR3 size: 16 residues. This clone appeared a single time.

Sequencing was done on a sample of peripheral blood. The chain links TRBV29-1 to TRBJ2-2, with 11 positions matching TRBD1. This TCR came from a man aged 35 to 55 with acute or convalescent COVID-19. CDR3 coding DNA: TGCAGCGTCGGGCGTGGGACAGGGGGTATAGCCGGGGAGCTGTTTTTT. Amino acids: CSVGRGTGGIAGELFF.